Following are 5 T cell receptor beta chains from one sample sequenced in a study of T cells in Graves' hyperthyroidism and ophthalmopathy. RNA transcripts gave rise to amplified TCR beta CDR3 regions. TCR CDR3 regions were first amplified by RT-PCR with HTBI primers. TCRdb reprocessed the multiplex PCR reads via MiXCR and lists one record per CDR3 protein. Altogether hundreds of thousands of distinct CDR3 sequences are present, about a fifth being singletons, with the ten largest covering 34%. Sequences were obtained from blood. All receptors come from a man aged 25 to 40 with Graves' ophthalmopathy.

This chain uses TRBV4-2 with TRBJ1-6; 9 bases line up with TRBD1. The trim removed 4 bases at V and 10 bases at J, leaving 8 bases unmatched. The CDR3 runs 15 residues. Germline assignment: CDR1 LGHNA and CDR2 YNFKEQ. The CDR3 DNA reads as TGTGCCAGCAGCCTGGACAGGGGAGCTGGCTCACCCCTCCACTTT. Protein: CASSLDRGAGSPLHF.

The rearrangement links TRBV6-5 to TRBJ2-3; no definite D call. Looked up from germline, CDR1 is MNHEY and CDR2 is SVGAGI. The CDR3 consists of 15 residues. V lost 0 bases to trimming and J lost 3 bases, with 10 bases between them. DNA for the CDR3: TGTGCCAGCAGTTACTCGACCGGTTTTACAGATACGCAGTATTTT. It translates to CASSYSTGFTDTQYF.

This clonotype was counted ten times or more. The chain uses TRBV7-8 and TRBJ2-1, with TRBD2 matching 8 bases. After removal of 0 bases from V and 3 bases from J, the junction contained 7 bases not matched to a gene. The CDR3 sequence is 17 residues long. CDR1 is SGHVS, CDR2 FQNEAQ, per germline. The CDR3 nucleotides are TGTGCCAGCAGCTTAGCAGAGCGGGAGCTGATCTACAATGAGCAGTTCTTC. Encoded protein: CASSLAERELIYNEQFF.

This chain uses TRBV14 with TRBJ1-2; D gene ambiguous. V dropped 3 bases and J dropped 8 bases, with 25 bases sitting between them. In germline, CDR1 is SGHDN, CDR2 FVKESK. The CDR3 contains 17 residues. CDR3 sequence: CASSHYSGRILTGGYTF. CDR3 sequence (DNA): TGTGCCAGCAGCCACTATTCGGGCAGAATTCTCACGGGAGGCTACACCTTC. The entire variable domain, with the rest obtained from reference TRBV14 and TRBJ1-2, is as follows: EAGVTQFPSHSVIEKGQTVTLRCDPISGHDNLYWYRRVMGKEIKFLLHFVKESKQDESGMPNNRFLAERTGGTYSTLKVQPAELEDSGVYFCASSHYSGRILTGGYTFGSGTRLTVV.

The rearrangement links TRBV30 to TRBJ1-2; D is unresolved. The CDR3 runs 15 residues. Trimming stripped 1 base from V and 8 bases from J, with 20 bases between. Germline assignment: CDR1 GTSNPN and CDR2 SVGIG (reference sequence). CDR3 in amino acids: CAWSAGPDGWLGYTF. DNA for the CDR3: TGTGCCTGGAGTGCTGGACCGGACGGGTGGTTAGGCTACACCTTC.